The sequence of this T cell receptor (beta chain) was determined in a study of tumor-infiltrating lymphocytes in oesophageal squamous cell carcinoma. This clonotype came up many times. V was trimmed by 5 bases and J by 3 bases, leaving 14 bases between them. Germline CDR1 reads MNHNS; CDR2 reads SASEGT. CDR3 length equals 15 residues. TCRdb reprocessed the PCR reads with MiXCR, giving one entry per CDR3 protein. The sample holds some 10,000 distinct CDR3 sequences; around 50% are singletons and the top ten take about 20%. The sequenced material came from esophageal tumor tissue. The sequence came from a female donor with esophageal squamous cell carcinoma. This chain links TRBV6-1 with TRBJ2-1, with a possible D match to TRBD1 (6 bases). The CDR3 here is CASSSQQGIYNEQFF. CDR3 nucleotides: TGTGCCAGCAGTAGCCAACAGGGAATCTACAATGAGCAGTTCTTC.